A selection of T cell receptor beta chains follows, all from one sample in a study of control samples from healthy donors and cancer patients. Repertoires were generated with immunoSEQ multiplex PCR, while TCRdb's copy carries only in-frame clones and drops some. The profile shows around 100,000 clones, roughly 87% of them singletons. The specimen sequenced was blood. These receptors all stem from a woman between 45 and 60 years old in good health. Each CDR3 is given with its conserved first and last residue. Fields, in order: CDR3 protein, CDR3 length, V gene.

CDR3 protein: CASSPLTGDTGELFF; CDR3 length: 15; V gene: TRBV7-9
CDR3 protein: CASSVSLGWNTEAFF; CDR3 length: 15; V gene: TRBV2
CDR3 protein: CAWNQQGATNEKLFF; CDR3 length: 15; V gene: TRBV30
CDR3 protein: CASSTGPTPGNQPQHF; CDR3 length: 16; V gene: TRBV7-2
CDR3 protein: CASSTNGYTEAFF; CDR3 length: 13; V gene: TRBV6-5
CDR3 protein: CASSIIDGGNQPQHF; CDR3 length: 15; V gene: TRBV19
CDR3 protein: CASSLSGNEQFF; CDR3 length: 12; V gene: TRBV7-3
CDR3 protein: CASSLGIGRAAEQFF; CDR3 length: 15; V gene: TRBV5-1
CDR3 protein: CASSVVPDGGYTF; CDR3 length: 13; V gene: TRBV9
CDR3 protein: CASSSHSRQETQYF; CDR3 length: 14; V gene: TRBV7-2
CDR3 protein: CASSGLAGGPGTDTQYF; CDR3 length: 17; V gene: TRBV2
CDR3 protein: CAWATALLAGGTDTQYF; CDR3 length: 17; V gene: TRBV30
CDR3 protein: CSASTGIRGNTEAFF; CDR3 length: 15; V gene: TRBV20-1
CDR3 protein: CAWSHTQTEAFF; CDR3 length: 12; V gene: TRBV30